The rows below give T cell receptor beta chains drawn from one sample of a study of memory CD4+ T cells and cytomegalovirus serostatus. TCRdb's table, derived via immunoSEQ multiplex PCR, lists solely in-frame clones and lacks some. The table lists 45,000 to 60,000 clones, about 70% of them singletons. The sample taken for sequencing was memory CD4+ T cells from blood. Source of these receptors: an adult in good health and CMV-seropositive. The CDR3 runs from the conserved cysteine through the conserved F or W. The D gene is left open where the match is weak. Expanded clones get a size class; other rows say once, few or many, or leave the size out.

V gene: TRBV28; clone size: NA; J gene: TRBJ2-7; D gene: TRBD1; CDR3 DNA: TGTGCCAGCAGAGAGGACAGGGTGGCAATCTACGAGCAGTACTTC; CDR3 protein: CASREDRVAIYEQYF
V gene: TRBV5-8; clone size: NA; J gene: TRBJ2-2; D gene: NA; CDR3 DNA: TGTGCCAGCAGCGTCTACAGGGACACCGGGGAGCTGTTTTTT; CDR3 protein: CASSVYRDTGELFF
V gene: TRBV5-1; clone size: NA; J gene: TRBJ2-5; D gene: NA; CDR3 DNA: TGCGCCAGCAGCTTGGATGCCGTAAGCGAGACCCAGTACTTC; CDR3 protein: CASSLDAVSETQYF
V gene: TRBV5-1; clone size: once; J gene: TRBJ2-3; D gene: NA; CDR3 DNA: TGCGCCAGCAGCCCGGGAATGAGGCCAGATACGCAGTATTTT; CDR3 protein: CASSPGMRPDTQYF
V gene: TRBV5-1; clone size: NA; J gene: TRBJ2-5; D gene: TRBD1; CDR3 DNA: TGCGCCAGCAGCCTGGCGGGACAGGGGTCTTTGGGGGAGACCCAGTACTTC; CDR3 protein: CASSLAGQGSLGETQYF
V gene: TRBV10-3; clone size: NA; J gene: TRBJ2-1; D gene: NA; CDR3 DNA: TGTGCCATCAGGGGGGTTCACAATGAGCAGTTCTTC; CDR3 protein: CAIRGVHNEQFF
V gene: TRBV6-5; clone size: NA; J gene: TRBJ1-1; D gene: NA; CDR3 DNA: TGTGCCAGCAGCCCCTCCCCCGAAGCTTTCTCCGAAGCTTTCTTT; CDR3 protein: CASSPSPEAFSEAFF
V gene: TRBV7-9; clone size: NA; J gene: TRBJ1-1; D gene: NA; CDR3 DNA: TGTGCCAGCAGCTTAGCGGTAGTCACGACTGAAGCTTTCTTT; CDR3 protein: CASSLAVVTTEAFF
V gene: TRBV4-1; clone size: once; J gene: TRBJ2-7; D gene: NA; CDR3 DNA: TGCGCCAGCAGCCAGGGGGGCGACGGTTACGAGCAGTACTTC; CDR3 protein: CASSQGGDGYEQYF
V gene: TRBV7-9; clone size: few; J gene: TRBJ2-1; D gene: NA; CDR3 DNA: TGTGCCAGCAGCCCAGGGACTTATCACAATGAGCAGTTCTTC; CDR3 protein: CASSPGTYHNEQFF
V gene: TRBV2; clone size: NA; J gene: TRBJ2-5; D gene: TRBD2; CDR3 DNA: TGTGCCAGCGGACTAGCTTCTTGGGAGACCCAGTACTTC; CDR3 protein: CASGLASWETQYF
V gene: TRBV11-2; clone size: few; J gene: TRBJ1-6; D gene: NA; CDR3 DNA: TGTGCCAGCAGCTTATTCGGATCACCCCTCCACTTT; CDR3 protein: CASSLFGSPLHF
V gene: TRBV28; clone size: NA; J gene: TRBJ1-1; D gene: TRBD1; CDR3 DNA: TGTGCCAGCAACAGACAGGGTACCACTGAAGCTTTCTTT; CDR3 protein: CASNRQGTTEAFF
V gene: TRBV29-1; clone size: NA; J gene: TRBJ2-5; D gene: NA; CDR3 DNA: TGCAGCGTTGATCGTGGGGCGGAGACCCAGTACTTC; CDR3 protein: CSVDRGAETQYF
V gene: TRBV6-5; clone size: NA; J gene: TRBJ1-5; D gene: NA; CDR3 DNA: TGTGCCAGCCCCTATACAGGGTGCAATCAGCCCCAGCATTTT; CDR3 protein: CASPYTGCNQPQHF
V gene: TRBV29-1; clone size: NA; J gene: TRBJ1-4; D gene: NA; CDR3 DNA: TGCAGCGGTTGGGGGAGAGGAGAAAAACTGTTTTTT; CDR3 protein: CSGWGRGEKLFF
V gene: TRBV10-3; clone size: NA; J gene: TRBJ1-5; D gene: NA; CDR3 DNA: TGTGCCATCAGTGAGGGTCCACGGCAGGACAATCAGCCCCAGCATTTT; CDR3 protein: CAISEGPRQDNQPQHF
V gene: TRBV6-1; clone size: NA; J gene: TRBJ1-5; D gene: NA; CDR3 DNA: TGTGCCAGCAGTGAGGTTGGGGGGCAGGAGCCCCAGCATTTT; CDR3 protein: CASSEVGGQEPQHF
V gene: TRBV5-4; clone size: NA; J gene: TRBJ2-2; D gene: NA; CDR3 DNA: TGTGCCAGCAGTTCGGGGGTGAACACCGGGGAGCTGTTTTTT; CDR3 protein: CASSSGVNTGELFF
V gene: TRBV4-2; clone size: NA; J gene: TRBJ1-1; D gene: TRBD1; CDR3 DNA: TGTGCCAGCAGCCAAGATCGGACAGGGATTAGGAACACTGAAGCTTTCTTT; CDR3 protein: CASSQDRTGIRNTEAFF
V gene: TRBV18; clone size: NA; J gene: TRBJ1-2; D gene: TRBD1; CDR3 DNA: TGTGCCAGCTCACCACCGACAGGGGGCGATGGCTACACCTTC; CDR3 protein: CASSPPTGGDGYTF
V gene: TRBV6-5; clone size: NA; J gene: TRBJ2-2; D gene: NA; CDR3 DNA: TGTGCCAGCAGTTGCACGGACTGCCCGAACACCGGGGAGCTGTTTTTT; CDR3 protein: CASSCTDCPNTGELFF